The text below deals with one T cell receptor (beta chain). The data were obtained in a study of spatial heterogeneity in lung cancer. CDR1 and CDR2 from the germline V gene are SGHTA and FQGNSA. Between the trimmed V and J ends, which lost 3 bases and 8 bases, there was a span of 10 bases. The CDR3 sequence is 12 residues long. TCRdb reanalysed the 5' RACE reads using MiXCR and keeps one entry per CDR3 protein. The table has about 53,000 distinct CDR3 sequences, roughly 6.5% seen once; the top ten hold about 2.6%. Described time point: sample taken at primary tumor resection. The study sequenced unsorted whole RNA from tumor, nontumor lung or frozen PBMC.

The chain uses TRBV7-2 and TRBJ1-2, with D possibly being TRBD1 (5 bases). Sequenced here: PBMCs, sampled at surgery. The TCR originated in a female donor with early-stage non-small cell lung cancer. Written as DNA, the CDR3 is TGTGCCAGCAGCTTCAGGGAAGGGGGCTACACCTTC. It is translated as CASSFREGGYTF.